The entry that follows covers one T cell receptor beta chain sequence. This specimen belongs to a study of shared clonotypes between healthy human individuals. The CDR3 runs to 15 residues. The trim removed 1 base at V and 6 bases at J, leaving 6 bases unmatched. Germline assignment: CDR1 SQVTM and CDR2 ANQGSEA. The protocol was immunoSEQ multiplex PCR, while the TCRdb copy is restricted to in-frame clones and leaves out a portion. The repertoire holds roughly 1,100,000 clones, with roughly 70% as singletons. Sequenced material: memory CD4+ T cells sorted from blood. The subset denotes: CD45RA-negative fraction. This chain uses TRBV29-1 with TRBJ2-1; 10 positions agree with TRBD2. This sequence originates from a man aged 18 to 29 in good health. The CDR3 spells CSVEAASGSPNEQFF. CDR3 sequence (DNA): TGCAGCGTTGAAGCAGCTAGCGGGAGCCCCAATGAGCAGTTCTTC.